Listed here are 26 T cell receptor beta chains from one sample, sequenced in a study of T cells in women clearing cervical HPV infection. The protocol was immunoSEQ multiplex PCR, while the TCRdb copy is restricted to in-frame clones and leaves out a portion. Its table lists approximately 30,000 clones. The sequencing input was blood buffy coat. The source is a woman between 18 and 69 years old with a cervical HPV16 infection that either progressed to CIN3+ or cleared (not recorded which).

On this clone: The DNA ends 3 residues before the CDR3 does, and the rest of the CDR3 is filled in from the germline J gene. The chain links TRBV2 to TRBJ1-2; 12 positions agree with TRBD1. Germline CDR1 is SNHLY and CDR2 is FYNNEI. The CDR3 consists of 14 residues. Partial CDR3 DNA: TGTGCCAGCAGGGGGGACAGGGGGCAGGACGAC. Residues: CASRGDRGQDD. The entire CDR3 is CASRGDRGQDDYTF.

As regards this clone: The read ends 3 residues early relative to the CDR3; the germline J gene fills the gap. The chain employs TRBV6-2 or TRBV6-3 and TRBJ2-2; 11 bases agree with TRBD2. CDR3 length: 15 residues. Per the germline V gene, CDR1 is MNHEY and CDR2 is SVGEGT. J lost 6 bases, V lost 6 bases, and 6 bases had no gene match. The DNA read from the CDR3 is TGTGCCAGCAGCCCTAGCGGGGGGCCGGCCGGGGAG. Translating it yields CASSPSGGPAGE. The entire CDR3 reads CASSPSGGPAGELFF.

Concerning this clone: The CDR3 goes on 3 residues after the read ends, and that part is filled in from the germline J gene. The chain carries TRBV20-1 and TRBJ2-7, with 13 bases lining up with TRBD2. Germline CDR1 DFQATT, CDR2 SNEGSKA (reference sequence). CDR3 length: 12 residues. J gave up 5 bases and V 5 bases, and 0 bases lay outside the gene matches. The CDR3 spells CSAGTSGNEQYF. The CDR3 DNA, read in part, is TGCAGTGCTGGGACTAGCGGGAACGAG.

CDR3 DNA, as far as it was read: TGCAGCGTTGCCCCCGACAGTGAA. Translation gives CSVAPDSE. The whole CDR3 protein is CSVAPDSEAFF. J is TRBJ1-1 and V is TRBV29-1; tentatively, D is TRBD1 (5 bases). The read falls 3 residues short of the CDR3 end, and the missing part is taken from the germline J gene. Looked up from germline, CDR1 is SQVTM and CDR2 is ANQGSEA. The CDR3 is 11 amino acids. Trimming stripped 4 bases from V and 7 bases from J, with 10 bases between.

With regard to this clone: At one end the junction does not follow the germline gene, possibly because of a read error. The read comes to an end 3 residues before the CDR3 does, leaving the germline J gene to fill in the end. The J gene is TRBJ2-7, the V gene TRBV4-2; a weak D match, TRBD1 (6 bases). The V gene's germline CDR1 is LGHNA and CDR2 YNFKEQ. This CDR3 has 16 amino acids. The part of the CDR3 DNA that was read is TGCGCCAGCAGCCAAGATCTACTGGGCAGGGGAACCGAG. Protein: CASSQDLLGRGTE. The full CDR3 protein is CASSQDLLGRGTEQYF.

With regard to this clone: The read finishes 3 residues shy of the CDR3 end, and the germline J gene is used to complete it. The V call is TRBV20-1, the J call TRBJ2-7, with 8 bases identical to TRBD1. Germline CDR1 DFQATT, CDR2 SNEGSKA (reference sequence). The CDR3 is 15 amino acids. V trimming: 4 bases; J trimming: 4 bases; junction bases outside the gene matches: 12. CDR3 amino acids: CSATAPDREWYEQYF. Incomplete CDR3 DNA: TGCAGTGCTACCGCCCCGGACAGGGAATGGTACGAG.

CDR3 region: CASSSGLAGTDTQYF. The CDR3 bases that were read are TGCGCCAGCAGCTCCGGACTAGCGGGCACAGATACG. The chain couples TRBV5-1 to TRBJ2-3; 10 bases agree with TRBD2. The read ends 3 residues early relative to the CDR3; the germline J gene fills the gap. The CDR3 covers 15 residues. Trimming at V came to 3 bases and at J to 1 base, leaving 2 bases not matched to a gene. The germline gives CDR1 SGHRS, CDR2 YFSETQ.

With respect to this clone: The CDR3 is cut off 3 residues early in the read; its end comes from the germline J gene. This chain links TRBV7-6 with TRBJ1-6, with D uncertain. Germline V gene data show CDR1 as SGHVS and CDR2 as FNYEAQ. V was shortened by 0 bases and J by 5 bases, with 11 bases between the two germline ends. The CDR3 runs to 16 residues. Incomplete CDR3 DNA: TGTGCCAGCAGCTTAGCGAAGGGCCAAGATAATTCACCC. It yields the protein CASSLAKGQDNSP. The CDR3, in full, reads CASSLAKGQDNSPLHF.

The sequenced part of the CDR3 DNA is TGTGCCAGCAGCCAACGGGTAGATTCACCC. It specifies CASSQRVDSP. The whole CDR3 reads CASSQRVDSPLHF. V gene TRBV11-2 combines with J gene TRBJ1-6; D unresolved. The read is 3 residues too short to cover the CDR3 end, so that end is filled in from the germline J gene. Per the germline V gene, CDR1 is SGHAT and CDR2 is FQNNGV. Trimming removed 5 bases at V and 8 bases at J, with 10 bases between. The CDR3 length is 13 residues.

In regard to this clone: The read stops 3 residues short of the end of the CDR3; the missing end is completed from the germline J gene. V is TRBV5-3 and J is TRBJ1-2, with D unresolved. TRBV5-3 is sorted into the ORF group, with uncertain function. This CDR3 spans 12 amino acids. Trimming took off 0 bases at V and 4 bases at J, with 4 bases between the two ends. The CDR3 sequence is CARSLGAYGYTF. The CDR3 bases that were read are TGTGCCAGAAGCTTGGGGGCCTATGGC.

The part of the CDR3 DNA that was read is TGTGCCAGCAGTCCACAGGGGGCCCTCACCGGGGAG. Translating it yields CASSPQGALTGE. The full CDR3 is CASSPQGALTGELFF. This sequence joins TRBV27 and TRBJ2-2, with TRBD1 matching 9 bases. The read ends 3 residues early relative to the CDR3; the germline J gene fills the gap. After removal of 5 bases from V and 4 bases from J, the junction contained 5 bases not matched to a gene. Germline values: CDR1 MNHEY, CDR2 SMNVEV (reference sequence). The CDR3 has 15 amino acids.

As regards this clone: The read gets to within 3 residues of the CDR3 end, and the germline J gene fills in the rest. The rearrangement joins TRBV6-4 to TRBJ2-5; 11 bases are a match to TRBD2. The junction had 2 bases not matched to a gene; V was cut back by 5 bases and J by 0 bases. Germline V gene lookup returns CDR1 MRHNA and CDR2 SNTAGT. The CDR3 contains 15 residues. CDR3 amino acids: CASSSTSGDQETQYF. CDR3 DNA, as far as it was read: TGTGCCAGCAGTTCGACTAGCGGGGACCAAGAGACC.

As concerns this clone: The observed sequence ends 3 residues before the CDR3 terminus, with the missing tail filled in from the germline J gene. The rearrangement links TRBV10-1 to TRBJ1-1, with TRBD1 matching over 9 bases. V shed 6 bases, J shed 5 bases, and the junction held 7 bases outside the gene matches. The germline V gene encodes CDR1 WNHNN and CDR2 SYGVQD (reference sequence). The CDR3 runs 14 residues. Partial CDR3 DNA: TGCGCCAGCAGCTCTGGGACAGGGCAAACTGAA. It codes for CASSSGTGQTE. The whole CDR3 reads CASSSGTGQTEAFF.

Details on this clone: The read ends 3 residues before the CDR3 terminus; that terminus is restored from the germline J gene. The J gene is TRBJ1-5, the V gene TRBV6-2 or TRBV6-3, with TRBD1 matching over 8 bases. V gave up 6 bases and J gave up 4 bases; unmatched junction bases: 2. The germline V gene has CDR1 MNHEY and CDR2 SVGEGT. The CDR3 spans 13 residues. The DNA read from the CDR3 is TGTGCCAGCAGATGGACAGGGAATCAGCCC. This sequence encodes CASRWTGNQP. The full CDR3 reads CASRWTGNQPQHF.

In regard to this clone: A read error may account for a junction end that differs from germline. The read falls 3 residues short of the CDR3 end, and the missing part is taken from the germline J gene. The same CDR3 can be traced to other DNA sequences in this sample. The chain couples TRBV2 to TRBJ1-3, with D possibly TRBD1 on 6 matching bases. Germline assignment: CDR1 SNHLY and CDR2 FYNNEI. This CDR3 has 14 amino acids. The covered CDR3 bases are TGTGCCAGCCTACAGGGAAACTCTGGAAACACT. Its protein is CASLQGNSGNT. The entire CDR3 reads CASLQGNSGNTIYF.

Points on this clone: The CDR3 goes on 3 residues after the read ends, and that part is filled in from the germline J gene. The chain recombines TRBV20-1 with TRBJ2-7; D possibly matches TRBD1 or TRBD2 (5 bases each). V lost 6 bases to trimming and J lost 2 bases, with 14 bases between them. The germline CDR1 and CDR2 sequences are DFQATT and SNEGSKA (reference sequence). The CDR3 has 13 residues. Partial CDR3 DNA: TGCAGTGCAAAGAGCAGGGAGACCTACGAG. Encoded protein: CSAKSRETYE. The whole CDR3 sequence reads CSAKSRETYEQYF.

On this clone itself: The read falls 3 residues short of the CDR3 end, and the missing part is taken from the germline J gene. The chain employs TRBV7-8 and TRBJ2-5; D may be TRBD1 or TRBD2 (5 bases each). Germline CDR1 and CDR2: SGHVS and FQNEAQ. The CDR3 is 14 residues long. Trimming removed 1 base at V and 5 bases at J, with 11 bases between. The CDR3 sequence: CASSLGGREETQYF. The part of the CDR3 DNA that was read is TGTGCCAGCAGCTTAGGTGGCAGGGAGGAGACC. The complete variable domain, with remaining parts taken from reference TRBV7-8 and TRBJ2-5, reads GAGVSQSPRYKVAKRGQDVALRCDPISGHVSLFWYQQALGQGPEFLTYFQNEAQLDKSGLPSDRFFAERPEGSVSTLKIQRTQQEDSAVYLCASSLGGREETQYFGPGTRLLVL.

Worth noting for this clone: The CDR3 end lies 3 residues beyond the end of the read and is filled in from the germline J gene. The chain couples TRBV20-1 to TRBJ1-2; perhaps TRBD1 as D (5 bases). This CDR3 is built from 16 residues. The V end was cut by 3 bases, the J end by 2 bases, with 19 bases between. Germline CDR1 DFQATT, CDR2 SNEGSKA (reference sequence). Incomplete CDR3 DNA: TGCAGTGCTAGTCAGGGTCCGGCAGGGAGAAACTATGGC. This gives the protein CSASQGPAGRNYG. The full CDR3 sequence reads CSASQGPAGRNYGYTF.

Worth noting for this clone: Coverage ceases 3 residues before the CDR3 finishes, and the germline J gene fills in the end. This rearrangement joins TRBV18 to TRBJ2-1, with 12 bases aligning to TRBD2. The ends lost 2 bases at V and 7 bases at J; junction bases unmatched: 6. CDR1 is KGHSH, CDR2 LQKENI, per germline. This CDR3 region has 16 residues. CDR3 sequence reads: CASSPRLAGESNEQFF. CDR3 DNA, as far as it was read: TGTGCCAGCTCACCAAGACTAGCGGGAGAATCAAATGAG.

In the case of this clone: The observed sequence ends 3 residues before the CDR3 terminus, with the missing tail filled in from the germline J gene. This chain connects TRBV7-6 to TRBJ2-5; 10 bases match TRBD1. CDR3 length equals 14 residues. The germline V gene has CDR1 SGHVS and CDR2 FNYEAQ. J lost 2 bases, V lost 5 bases, and 2 bases had no gene match. The CDR3 DNA, read in part, is TGTGCCAGCAGCCGGGGACAGGGGCAAGAGACC. Translation gives CASSRGQGQET. The complete CDR3 sequence is CASSRGQGQETQYF. The complete variable domain, with remaining parts taken from reference TRBV7-6 and TRBJ2-5, reads GAGVSQSPRYKVTKRGQDVALRCDPISGHVSLYWYRQALGQGPEFLTYFNYEAQQDKSGLPNDRFSAERPEGSISTLTIQRTEQRDSAMYRCASSRGQGQETQYFGPGTRLLVL.

With regard to this clone: The read comes to an end 3 residues before the CDR3 does, leaving the germline J gene to fill in the end. The chain carries TRBV18 and TRBJ2-3, with D perhaps matching TRBD1 (6 bases). V dropped 5 bases and J dropped 6 bases, with 9 bases sitting between them. The CDR3 is made up of 12 amino acids. Germline V gene sequence: CDR1 KGHSH, CDR2 LQKENI. CDR3 region: CASSRTADTQYF. Partial CDR3 DNA: TGTGCCAGCTCAAGGACAGCCGATACG.

Turning to this clone: The CDR3 end falls 3 residues outside the read, so it is completed with the germline J gene. The chain has TRBV30 and TRBJ1-1; D call uncertain. CDR1 and CDR2 (germline): GTSNPN, SVGIG (reference sequence). The CDR3 spans 13 residues. Trimming cost V 2 bases and J 5 bases, with 12 bases left between them. This chain's CDR3 is CAWSFVAGTEAFF. Partial CDR3 DNA: TGTGCCTGGAGTTTCGTCGCCGGGACTGAA.

A note on this clone: The sequenced fragment ends 3 residues before the CDR3 boundary, so the rest is inferred from the germline J gene. The genes are TRBV10-1 and TRBJ2-5; 7 nucleotides agree with TRBD2. CDR3 length: 18 amino acids. Germline values: CDR1 WNHNN, CDR2 SYGVQD (reference sequence). The junction had 15 bases not matched to a gene; V was cut back by 2 bases and J by 3 bases. The CDR3 protein is CASSEPKTSREVEETQYF. Partial CDR3 DNA: TGCGCCAGCAGTGAGCCCAAGACTAGCAGGGAGGTTGAAGAGACC.

Of note for this clone: Read sequence stops 3 residues before the CDR3 end, and the germline J gene provides the missing end. This chain links TRBV7-9 with TRBJ1-6; 7 nucleotides line up with TRBD1. Germline V gene sequence: CDR1 SEHNR, CDR2 FQNEAQ (reference sequence). The CDR3 has 14 residues. J lost 6 bases, V lost 4 bases, and 3 bases had no gene match. Incomplete CDR3 DNA: TGTGCCAGCAGCTACACAGGGGTTAATTCACCC. Amino acid sequence: CASSYTGVNSP. The CDR3 reads in full as CASSYTGVNSPLHF.

As for this clone: The CDR3 end lies 3 residues beyond the end of the read and is filled in from the germline J gene. V gene TRBV29-1 combines with J gene TRBJ2-2, with 11 bases fitting TRBD2. The CDR3 runs to 13 residues. The V and J ends lost 8 bases and 4 bases, in that order; junction bases with no gene match: 3. The germline CDR1 and CDR2 sequences are SQVTM and ANQGSEA. The sequenced CDR3 bases are TGCAGCACGGGACTAGCGGTCACCGGGGAG. It codes for CSTGLAVTGE. The full CDR3 is CSTGLAVTGELFF.

A note on this clone: Read data end 3 residues before the CDR3 end; the end is taken from the germline J gene. The genes are TRBV2 and TRBJ2-7, with D hard to call. Germline V gene lookup returns CDR1 SNHLY and CDR2 FYNNEI. CDR3 length equals 11 residues. With 5 bases removed from V and 3 bases from J, the gap between germline ends came to 5 bases. The sequenced part of the CDR3 DNA is TGTGCCAGCAGTCCCGTCTACGAG. Protein product: CASSPVYE. The CDR3 in full is CASSPVYEQYF.